This TCR beta chain was profiled in a study of T cell clones after liver transplantation. Whole-study context: Samples came from ITN030ST, which attempted immunosuppression withdrawal within 2 years of liver transplantation.

This clone turned up a few times. CD3+CD4+ and CD3+CD8+ cells were FACS-sorted from thawed unstimulated PBMCs. Profiling relied on immunoSEQ multiplex PCR, and the TCRdb table lists in-frame clones only, not all of them. The data show about 70,000 clones, with 80% seen just once and approximately 0.79% held by the top ten. Germline V gives CDR1 SGHAT, CDR2 FQNNGV. V was pared by 0 bases and J by 5 bases, with 11 bases between. The CDR3 is 15 residues long. J is TRBJ2-1 and V is TRBV11-2; TRBD1 might be the D (7 bases). The sequenced sample was CD4+ T cells from blood, obtained 12 months after liver transplant. This sequence originates from a human patient who received a liver transplant. Part of the T cell pool may stem from the graft donor. The CDR3 DNA reads TGTGCCAGCAGCTTAGAGACAGGGACTCACAATGAGCAGTTCTTC. This sequence encodes CASSLETGTHNEQFF.